This T cell receptor (beta chain) emerged from a study of metastatic and nonmetastatic thyroid tumors. This clone was counted only a few times. Every patient underwent thyroid surgery untreated. In the authors' methods: The distant-metastasis classifier for papillary thyroid cancer was built from CDR3 differences across clinicopathological groups. TCRdb re-processed the PCR reads through MiXCR. TCRdb, not the original authors, processed these V and J calls. The sample has some 11,000 clones, around 21% seen once. The V gene's germline CDR1 is MDHEN and CDR2 SYDVKM. This CDR3 contains 14 residues. V lost 6 bases to trimming and J lost 0 bases, with 12 bases between them.

The sequenced sample consisted of adjacent normal tissue. The genes are TRBV28 and TRBJ2-7; perhaps TRBD2 as D (6 bases). The TCR comes from a female donor with papillary thyroid cancer or a benign thyroid nodule (not recorded which). Some clones in this sample may be carry-over from other donors' samples. The chain's CDR3 is CASSGGRSSYEQYF. CDR3 coding DNA: TGTGCCAGCAGCGGGGGACGCAGCTCCTACGAGCAGTACTTC.